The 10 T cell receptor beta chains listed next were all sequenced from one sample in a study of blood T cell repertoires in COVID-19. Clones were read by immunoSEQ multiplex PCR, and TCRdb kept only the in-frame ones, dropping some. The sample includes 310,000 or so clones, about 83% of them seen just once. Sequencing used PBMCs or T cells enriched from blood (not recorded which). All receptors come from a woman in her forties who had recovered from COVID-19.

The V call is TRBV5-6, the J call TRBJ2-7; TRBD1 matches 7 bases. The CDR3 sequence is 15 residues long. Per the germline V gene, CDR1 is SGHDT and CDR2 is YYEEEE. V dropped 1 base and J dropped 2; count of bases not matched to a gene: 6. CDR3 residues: CASSLTRDRPYEQYF. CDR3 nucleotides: TGTGCCAGCAGCTTGACCAGGGACAGACCCTACGAGCAGTACTTC.

The CDR3 protein is CASSPTAGGPGNEQFF. CDR3 nucleotide sequence: TGCGCCAGCAGCCCGACGGCGGGAGGGCCCGGAAATGAGCAGTTCTTC. The chain has TRBV5-1 and TRBJ2-1; 9 bases are shared with TRBD2. CDR1 is SGHRS, CDR2 YFSETQ, per germline. The CDR3 loop spans 16 amino acids. J gave up 7 bases and V 4 bases, and 12 bases lay outside the gene matches.

The CDR3 sequence: CASSLDRESATDTQYF. DNA of the CDR3: TGTGCCAGCAGCTTAGACAGGGAGTCCGCCACAGATACGCAGTATTTT. The gene calls are TRBV7-2 and TRBJ2-3, with a weak D call TRBD1 (6 bases). Germline V lookup: CDR1 SGHTA, CDR2 FQGNSA. The CDR3 has 16 residues. Trimming removed 1 base at V and 2 bases at J, with 13 bases between.

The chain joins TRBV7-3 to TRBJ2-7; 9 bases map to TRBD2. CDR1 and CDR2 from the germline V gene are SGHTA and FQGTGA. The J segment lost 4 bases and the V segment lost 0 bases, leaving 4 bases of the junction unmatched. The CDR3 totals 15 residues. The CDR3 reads CASSLTAGGSYEQYF. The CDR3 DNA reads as TGTGCCAGCAGCTTAACGGCGGGAGGGAGTTACGAGCAGTACTTC.

CDR3 region: CASSIGQGAYEQYF. CDR3 sequence (DNA): TGTGCCAGCAGCATAGGACAGGGGGCCTACGAGCAGTACTTC. The chain is built from TRBV14 and TRBJ2-7; TRBD1 aligns across 10 bases. V lost 5 bases, J lost 2 bases, and 3 bases stayed unmatched. The V gene's germline CDR1 is SGHDN and CDR2 FVKESK. CDR3 length equals 14 residues.

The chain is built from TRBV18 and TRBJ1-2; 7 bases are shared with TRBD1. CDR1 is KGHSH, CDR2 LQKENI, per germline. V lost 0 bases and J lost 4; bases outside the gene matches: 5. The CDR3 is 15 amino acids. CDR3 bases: TGTGCCAGCTCACCACCCCACGGGACAGCCTATGGCTACACCTTC. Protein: CASSPPHGTAYGYTF.

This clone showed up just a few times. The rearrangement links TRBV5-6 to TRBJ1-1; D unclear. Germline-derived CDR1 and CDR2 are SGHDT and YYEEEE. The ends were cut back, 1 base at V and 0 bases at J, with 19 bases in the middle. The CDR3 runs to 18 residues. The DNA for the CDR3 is TGTGCCAGCAGCTTGTTCGTCTCTTCAGGCGCGCTGAACACTGAAGCTTTCTTT. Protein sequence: CASSLFVSSGALNTEAFF.

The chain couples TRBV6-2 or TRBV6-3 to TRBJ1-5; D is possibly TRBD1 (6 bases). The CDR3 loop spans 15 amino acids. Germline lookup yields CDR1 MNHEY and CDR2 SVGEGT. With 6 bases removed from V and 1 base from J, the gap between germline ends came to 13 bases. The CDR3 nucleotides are TGTGCCAGCAGCAGAGGGGGTAGGAGCAATCAGCCCCAGCATTTT. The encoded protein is CASSRGGRSNQPQHF.

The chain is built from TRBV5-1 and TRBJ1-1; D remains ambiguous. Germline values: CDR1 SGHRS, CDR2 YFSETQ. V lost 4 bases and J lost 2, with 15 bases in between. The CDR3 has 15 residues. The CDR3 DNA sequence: TGCGCCAGCAGCGCCGGGCCGGGGTTAAACACTGAAGCTTTCTTT. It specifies CASSAGPGLNTEAFF.

This CDR3 reads CASSPPGTSGYEQYF. CDR3 nucleotide sequence: TGTGCCAGCTCACCGCCAGGGACTAGCGGCTACGAGCAGTACTTC. This sequence joins TRBV18 and TRBJ2-7, with 11 positions matching TRBD2. V dropped 3 bases and J dropped 3; count of bases not matched to a gene: 4. Per germline, CDR1 KGHSH and CDR2 LQKENI. CDR3 size: 15 residues.